The entry that follows covers one T cell receptor (beta chain) sequence. This entry belongs to a study of shared clonotypes between healthy human individuals. The germline V gene encodes CDR1 SGHRS and CDR2 YFSETQ. Trimming stripped 0 bases from V and 4 bases from J, with 11 bases between. The CDR3 has 15 residues. Samples underwent the assay at deep level. Each sorted subset replicate got 200 ng genomic DNA, 30,000 or so genomes. TCRdb's copy holds only in-frame clones and misses some; the assay was immunoSEQ multiplex PCR. The repertoire holds about 1.1 million clones, approximately 75% seen once, with roughly 0.83% in the top ten.

The chain employs TRBV5-1 and TRBJ1-3, with D possibly being TRBD1 (5 bases). Sequencing was carried out using memory CD4+ T cells from PBMCs. The subset is: CD45RA-negative fraction. This sequence originates from a man aged 18 to 30 in good health. Some clones in this sample may be carry-over from other donors' samples. The chain's CDR3 is CASSLEGPAGNTIYF. The CDR3 DNA is TGCGCCAGCAGCTTGGAGGGGCCGGCCGGAAACACCATATATTTT.